These 4 T cell receptor beta chains were all obtained from the same sample, sequenced in a study of blood T cell repertoires in COVID-19. Method: immunoSEQ multiplex PCR; TCRdb's copy keeps in-frame clones and lacks some. The sample has about 280,000 clones, 90% seen once. What was sequenced was PBMCs or T cells enriched from blood (not recorded which). These receptors all come from a woman younger than 35 with acute COVID-19.

This chain links TRBV4-1 with TRBJ2-1; 11 bases map to TRBD2. The CDR3 consists of 17 residues. After removal of 0 bases from V and 9 bases from J, the junction contained 10 bases not matched to a gene. Germline V gene data show CDR1 as MGHRA and CDR2 as YSYEKL. DNA of the CDR3: TGCGCCAGCAGCCAAGATAGCAAAGGACTAGCGGGCGGTGAGCAGTTCTTC. Protein product: CASSQDSKGLAGGEQFF.

The chain has TRBV19 and TRBJ2-7; 10 bases are a match to TRBD2. The V and J ends lost 5 bases and 0 bases, in that order; junction bases with no gene match: 10. The CDR3 runs 17 residues. The germline V gene encodes CDR1 LNHDA and CDR2 SQIVND (reference sequence). CDR3 sequence: CASSLGLLAGVSYEQYF. CDR3 DNA: TGTGCCAGTAGTCTAGGACTGCTAGCGGGAGTCTCCTACGAGCAGTACTTC. The variable domain in full, completed from reference TRBV19 and TRBJ2-7, reads DGGITQSPKYLFRKEGQNVTLSCEQNLNHDAMYWYRQDPGQGLRLIYYSQIVNDFQKGDIAEGYSVSREKKESFPLTVTSAQKNPTAFYLCASSLGLLAGVSYEQYFGPGTRLTVT.

The V call is TRBV4-1, the J call TRBJ2-5; 11 nucleotides agree with TRBD2. Germline V gene data show CDR1 as MGHRA and CDR2 as YSYEKL. The CDR3 extends over 18 amino acids. The V and J ends lost 1 base and 4 bases, in that order; junction bases with no gene match: 11. DNA of the CDR3: TGCGCCAGCAGCCAAGCTTGGGTAGCGGGAGGGCCCCGAGAGACCCAGTACTTC. It specifies CASSQAWVAGGPRETQYF.

The CDR3 nucleotides are TGTGCCAGCAGCTTAACTAGCGGGACCTCCTACGAGCAGTACTTC. Its translation: CASSLTSGTSYEQYF. The J gene is TRBJ2-7, the V gene TRBV7-9; 10 bases map to TRBD2. The CDR3 is 15 residues long. Losses at the gene ends were 2 bases for V and 0 bases for J; bases not matched to a gene: 1. The germline gives CDR1 SEHNR, CDR2 FQNEAQ (reference sequence).